This TCR beta chain was identified in a study of blood T cell repertoires in COVID-19. The overall study: Samples of COVID-19 (acute and convalescent) were obtained from the United States, Italy and Spain. PBMCs, B-cell-depleted T cells, or T cells were the source of the cDNA or gDNA that made up the material.

In the original analysis: Quantification of nucleated cells was approximated via reference gene primer amplification. The repertoire was sequenced with immunoSEQ multiplex PCR; TCRdb's copy has only in-frame clones and lacks some. V and J calls and clone size are given by that table; D and trimming were obtained from the DNA. The sample consists of around 100,000 clones, 84% of them appearing once. The V gene end was trimmed by 4 bases and the J gene end by 4 bases; junction bases not matched to a gene: 3. From germline, CDR1 is WSHSY and CDR2 SAAADI. The CDR3 contains 14 residues. The specimen sequenced was peripheral blood. This rearrangement joins TRBV10-2 to TRBJ2-2, with 7 bases that match TRBD1. This TCR derives from a human donor in a cohort sampled during active COVID-19. The CDR3 protein is CASSARQGTGELFF. For the CDR3, the DNA is TGCGCCAGCAGTGCCAGACAGGGCACCGGGGAGCTGTTTTTT.